Each of the 30 T cell receptor beta chains below was sequenced from the same sample in a study of cytomegalovirus exposure and HLA in healthy donors. PCR primers comprised 60 Vbeta and 13 Jbeta primers. The assay was immunoSEQ multiplex PCR, and TCRdb's table has in-frame clones only and misses some. The data show roughly 150,000 clones, with 70% to 85% seen just once and approximately 2.3% held by the top ten. Sequenced sample: PBMCs. These receptor sequences come from a male donor in good health and CMV-seronegative.

J is TRBJ2-7 and V is TRBV2; 10 bases are a match to TRBD2. The V segment lost 4 bases and the J segment 4 bases; nucleotides outside the gene matches: 10. The CDR3 length is 16 residues. CDR1 SNHLY and CDR2 FYNNEI come from the germline V gene. The CDR3 DNA follows: TGTGCCAGCAGTGTGAGAGCTAGCGGGAGTTTGTACGAGCAGTACTTC. Translating gives CASSVRASGSLYEQYF.

The V gene is TRBV30, the J gene TRBJ2-1, with 7 nucleotides matching TRBD2. Germline V gene lookup returns CDR1 GTSNPN and CDR2 SVGIG (reference sequence). This CDR3 contains 16 residues. Germline trimming cut 2 bases from V and 5 bases from J; bases unmatched to any gene: 12. The CDR3 protein is CAWSHTGGAGNNEQFF. CDR3 nucleotides: TGTGCCTGGAGTCACACGGGGGGAGCGGGCAACAATGAGCAGTTCTTC.

Comments on this clone: The junction differs from germline at one of its ends, possibly a read error. This chain links TRBV7-9 with TRBJ1-4, with D unclear. Per the germline V gene, CDR1 is SEHNR and CDR2 is FQNEAQ (reference sequence). The CDR3 is 12 residues long. The CDR3 is CSSSFEEGKLFF. The CDR3 DNA reads TGTTCCAGCAGCTTCGAAGAGGGAAAACTGTTTTTT.

The chain is built from TRBV29-1 and TRBJ2-1; 10 nucleotides agree with TRBD2. This CDR3 has 15 amino acids. V was clipped by 5 bases and J by 3 bases; unmatched bases: 7. Germline V CDR1 and CDR2: SQVTM, ANQGSEA. CDR3 in amino acids: CSVSSGSQVYNEQFF. The CDR3 DNA follows: TGCAGCGTTTCTAGCGGGAGTCAAGTCTACAATGAGCAGTTCTTC.

Here the CDR3 DNA reads TGTGCCAGCAGTGGGACCCCGGCTAGCGGGAAAAATGAGCAGTTCTTC. Translation: CASSGTPASGKNEQFF. The chain is built from TRBV25-1 and TRBJ2-1; 9 nucleotides align to TRBD2. Germline trimming cut 4 bases from V and 7 bases from J; bases unmatched to any gene: 11. CDR3 length equals 16 residues. Germline CDR1 and CDR2: MGHDK and SYGVNS.

The J gene is TRBJ1-6, the V gene TRBV28; 7 bases agree with TRBD1. The CDR3 totals 14 residues. J was trimmed by 7 bases and V by 6 bases; bases with no gene match: 6. Germline V gives CDR1 MDHEN, CDR2 SYDVKM. The CDR3 DNA sequence: TGTGCCAGCAGCTCGACAGGGTCCAATTCACCCCTCCACTTT. It is translated as CASSSTGSNSPLHF.

The rearrangement uses TRBV30 and TRBJ2-4; D uncertain. V dropped 3 bases and J dropped 7 bases, with 10 bases sitting between them. The CDR3 has 12 amino acids. Germline V gives CDR1 GTSNPN, CDR2 SVGIG (reference sequence). CDR3 DNA: TGTGCCTGGAGCCTGACACGGAACATTCAGTACTTC. Translated, it gives CAWSLTRNIQYF.

The chain joins TRBV9 to TRBJ2-3; 7 positions agree with TRBD2. The CDR3 length is 16 residues. Germline CDR1 reads SGDLS; CDR2 reads YYNGEE. V lost 4 bases, J lost 0 bases, and 8 bases stayed unmatched. In nucleotides, the CDR3 is TGTGCCAGCAGCTCCCGACTAGCCTCTAGCACAGATACGCAGTATTTT. It specifies CASSSRLASSTDTQYF.

The V gene is TRBV7-2, the J gene TRBJ1-5, with D hard to call. CDR1 is SGHTA and CDR2 is FQGNSA in the germline V gene. Trimming cost V 3 bases and J 5 bases, with 8 bases left between them. The CDR3 runs to 13 residues. CDR3 in amino acids: CASSFQIDQPQHF. The CDR3 DNA reads TGTGCCAGCAGCTTTCAAATTGATCAGCCCCAGCATTTT.

V gene TRBV5-1 combines with J gene TRBJ2-3, with TRBD2 identical over 7 bases. V gave up 0 bases and J gave up 2 bases; unmatched junction bases: 12. The CDR3 spans 18 residues. Germline loops: CDR1 SGHRS, CDR2 YFSETQ. The CDR3 sequence: CASSLDPAGAPYTDTQYF. In nucleotides, the CDR3 is TGCGCCAGCAGCTTGGACCCTGCGGGAGCCCCCTACACAGATACGCAGTATTTT.

The genes are TRBV5-6 and TRBJ2-5; maybe TRBD1 (5 bases). The V end lost 0 bases, the J end lost 5 bases, and 8 bases lay between the germline ends. There are 13 residues in the CDR3. From germline, CDR1 is SGHDT and CDR2 YYEEEE. This CDR3 reads CASSLGAGETQYF. CDR3 in DNA: TGTGCCAGCAGCTTGGGTGCAGGGGAGACCCAGTACTTC.

The count of this clone is one. The V call is TRBV11-2, the J call TRBJ1-1; D is undetermined. This CDR3 contains 15 residues. Germline V gives CDR1 SGHAT, CDR2 FQNNGV. V lost 5 bases to trimming and J lost 8 bases, with 21 bases between them. For the CDR3, the DNA is TGTGCCAGCAGCGGCAGCGAAGGCTTGACCTCGGAAGCTTTCTTT. It translates to CASSGSEGLTSEAFF. Full variable domain (outside the CDR3, taken from reference TRBV11-2 and TRBJ1-1): EAGVAQSPRYKIIEKRQSVAFWCNPISGHATLYWYQQILGQGPKLLIQFQNNGVVDDSQLPKDRFSAERLKGVDSTLKIQPAKLEDSAVYLCASSGSEGLTSEAFFGQGTRLTVV.

The V and J genes are TRBV28 and TRBJ2-1, with D tentatively TRBD1 (6 bases). V lost 7 bases to trimming and J lost 15 bases, with 22 bases between them. Germline-derived CDR1 and CDR2 are MDHEN and SYDVKM. The CDR3 totals 13 residues. This CDR3 reads CASKGTLAVPRFF. CDR3 in DNA: TGTGCCAGCAAAGGGACACTCGCAGTCCCCAGGTTCTTC.

The rearrangement links TRBV7-2 to TRBJ2-7; tentative D call: TRBD2 (6 bases). Trimming pared 5 bases from V and 1 base from J, leaving 12 bases between. The CDR3 runs to 14 residues. The germline V gene encodes CDR1 SGHTA and CDR2 FQGNSA. The CDR3 reads CASSPNGGSYEQYF. In nucleotides, the CDR3 is TGTGCCAGCAGCCCTAACGGGGGATCCTACGAGCAGTACTTC.

This chain links TRBV7-8 with TRBJ2-5, with D possibly TRBD2 on 6 matching bases. Germline V CDR1 and CDR2: SGHVS, FQNEAQ. This CDR3 has 16 amino acids. V was pared by 5 bases and J by 3 bases, with 19 bases between. As DNA, the CDR3 is TGTGCCAGCAGCCCCGGCCCCCTAGCGCGAAAAGAGACCCAGTACTTC. Protein: CASSPGPLARKETQYF.

The rearrangement links TRBV9 to TRBJ2-3; D is undetermined. Trimming shortened V by 4 bases and J by 6 bases, and 9 bases separated the two germline ends. Per the germline V gene, CDR1 is SGDLS and CDR2 is YYNGEE. This CDR3 region has 12 residues. The CDR3 DNA follows: TGTGCCAGCAGCCCCTTAGAGGATACGCAGTATTTT. Translating gives CASSPLEDTQYF.

The chain couples TRBV5-3 to TRBJ1-1; TRBD1 agrees at 7 bases. TRBV5-3 has ORF status, its function being uncertain. This CDR3 contains 15 residues. The junction had 10 bases not matched to a gene; V was cut back by 5 bases and J by 3 bases. The CDR3 reads CARSPQDRLDTEAFF. The CDR3 DNA sequence: TGTGCCAGAAGTCCCCAGGACAGGTTGGACACTGAAGCTTTCTTT.

The rearrangement uses TRBV25-1 and TRBJ1-1; 8 bases match TRBD1. The CDR3 is 13 amino acids. CDR1 is MGHDK, CDR2 SYGVNS, per germline. J lost 4 bases, V lost 5 bases, and 3 bases had no gene match. CDR3 nucleotide sequence: TGTGCCAGCAGTTTTACAGGGGGCACTGAAGCTTTCTTT. This codes for CASSFTGGTEAFF.

This chain uses TRBV6-5 with TRBJ2-5; 7 bases line up with TRBD2. The DNA end favors TRBJ2-7, so the J call may be wrong. This CDR3 comprises 15 residues. Germline-derived CDR1 and CDR2 are MNHEY and SVGAGI. The CDR3: CASSYSGTNGYEQYF. For the CDR3, the DNA is TGTGCCAGCAGTTACTCCGGGACTAACGGCTACGAGCAGTACTTC.

The V call is TRBV11-3, the J call TRBJ2-1, with 8 bases fitting TRBD1. The CDR3 is made up of 14 amino acids. Per germline, CDR1 SGHNT and CDR2 YENEEA. The V segment lost 5 bases and the J segment 9 bases; nucleotides outside the gene matches: 9. This CDR3 reads CASSPRTGFGEQFF. For the CDR3, the DNA is TGTGCCAGCAGCCCGAGGACAGGGTTTGGTGAGCAGTTCTTC.

This clone occurred a few times. CDR3 sequence: CASSLAPTGTGYNEQFF. The CDR3 nucleotides are TGCGCCAGCAGCTTGGCGCCTACCGGGACAGGTTACAATGAGCAGTTCTTC. The chain joins TRBV5-1 to TRBJ2-1, with 8 bases lining up with TRBD1. The ends lost 0 bases at V and 4 bases at J; junction bases unmatched: 9. The germline CDR1 and CDR2 sequences are SGHRS and YFSETQ. The CDR3 sequence is 17 residues long.

The table lists this clone with a count of one. The rearrangement links TRBV4-1 to TRBJ2-7; 9 bases map to TRBD1. Germline-derived CDR1 and CDR2 are MGHRA and YSYEKL. Unmatched junction bases numbered 5, after V lost 5 bases and J lost 0 bases. The CDR3 has 15 amino acids. The CDR3 DNA follows: TGCGCCAGCAGCTGGGGACAGGGAACCTCCTACGAGCAGTACTTC. Translated, it gives CASSWGQGTSYEQYF.

The J gene is TRBJ2-7, the V gene TRBV7-9; 9 nucleotides align to TRBD1. CDR1 and CDR2 from the germline V gene are SEHNR and FQNEAQ (reference sequence). CDR3 length equals 15 residues. The trim removed 4 bases at V and 4 bases at J, leaving 8 bases unmatched. The CDR3 nucleotides are TGTGCCAGCAGCTCACCGGGACAGGGCGCATACGAGCAGTACTTC. It is translated as CASSSPGQGAYEQYF.

The V call is TRBV7-9, the J call TRBJ2-5; D call uncertain. The CDR3 runs to 12 residues. Per the germline V gene, CDR1 is SEHNR and CDR2 is FQNEAQ (reference sequence). Trimming pared 4 bases from V and 5 bases from J, leaving 8 bases between. The CDR3 is CASSSSGETQYF. CDR3 DNA sequence: TGTGCCAGCAGCTCATCCGGGGAGACCCAGTACTTC.

This rearrangement joins TRBV5-1 to TRBJ2-5; D is ambiguous. The CDR3 is 16 residues long. Germline-derived CDR1 and CDR2 are SGHRS and YFSETQ. V shed 0 bases and J shed 3 bases, with 15 bases lying between them. The CDR3 nucleotides read TGCGCCAGCAGCTTGGCCCCCCACTCTTCGGAAGAGACCCAGTACTTC. Encoded protein: CASSLAPHSSEETQYF.

This chain links TRBV12-2 with TRBJ1-3; the table's TRBD1 call for D was not verified on the DNA. TRBV12-2 is annotated as a pseudogene. This CDR3 contains 17 residues. CDR3 sequence: CASRLWAGKNSGNTIYF. For the CDR3, the DNA is TGTGCAAGTCGCTTATGGGCAGGGAAAAACTCTGGAAACACCATATATTTT.

This sequence joins TRBV10-3 and TRBJ2-7; D possibly corresponds to TRBD2 (6 bases). Trimming stripped 10 bases from V and 3 bases from J, with 13 bases between. The germline CDR1 and CDR2 sequences are ENHRY and SYGVKD. The CDR3 sequence is 12 residues long. CDR3 amino acids: CASGNQNYEQYF. CDR3 coding DNA: TGTGCCAGCGGGAACCAAAACTACGAGCAGTACTTC.

The genes are TRBV6-5 and TRBJ1-2; 7 positions agree with TRBD1. Germline loops: CDR1 MNHEY, CDR2 SVGAGI. This CDR3 contains 16 residues. V was pared by 0 bases and J by 4 bases, with 8 bases of the junction left unmatched. CDR3 sequence: CASSYSPTGTAYGYTF. CDR3 DNA sequence: TGTGCCAGCAGTTACTCCCCAACTGGGACAGCCTATGGCTACACCTTC.

The chain joins TRBV30 to TRBJ1-5; TRBD1 matches at 7 bases. Germline CDR1 reads GTSNPN; CDR2 reads SVGIG (reference sequence). The CDR3 has 14 amino acids. Losses at the gene ends were 3 bases for V and 4 bases for J; bases not matched to a gene: 6. This chain's CDR3 is CAWRSGTENQPQHF. The CDR3 DNA is TGTGCCTGGAGGTCAGGGACAGAGAATCAGCCCCAGCATTTT.

This clone was seen a handful of times. The J gene is TRBJ2-2, the V gene TRBV4-3, with D hard to call. The CDR3 spans 12 residues. The germline gives CDR1 LGHNA, CDR2 YSLEER. V was shortened by 6 bases and J by 3 bases, with 5 bases between the two germline ends. CDR3 residues: CASRSYTGELFF. CDR3 bases: TGCGCCAGCAGGTCATACACCGGGGAGCTGTTTTTT.